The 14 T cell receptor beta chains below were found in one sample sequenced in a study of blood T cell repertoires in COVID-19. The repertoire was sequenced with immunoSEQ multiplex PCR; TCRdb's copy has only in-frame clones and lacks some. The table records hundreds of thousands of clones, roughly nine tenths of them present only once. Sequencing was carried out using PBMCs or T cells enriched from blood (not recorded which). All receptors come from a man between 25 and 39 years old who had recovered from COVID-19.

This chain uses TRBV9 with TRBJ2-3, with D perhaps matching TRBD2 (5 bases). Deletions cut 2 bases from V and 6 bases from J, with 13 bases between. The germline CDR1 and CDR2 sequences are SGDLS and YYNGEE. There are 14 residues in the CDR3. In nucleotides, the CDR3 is TGTGCCAGCAGCGTTAAGACTACGCGGGATACGCAGTATTTT. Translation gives CASSVKTTRDTQYF.

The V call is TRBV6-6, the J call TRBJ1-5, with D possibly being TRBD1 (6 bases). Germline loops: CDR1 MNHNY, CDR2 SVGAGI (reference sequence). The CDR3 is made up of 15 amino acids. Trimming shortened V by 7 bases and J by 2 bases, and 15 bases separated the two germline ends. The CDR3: CASTQGLRGNQPQHF. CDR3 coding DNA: TGTGCCAGCACCCAGGGGCTGAGGGGCAATCAGCCCCAGCATTTT.

CDR3 region: CAISEMTGGDRNEQFF. The CDR3, as DNA: TGTGCCATCAGTGAGATGACAGGGGGGGATAGAAATGAGCAGTTCTTC. The rearrangement links TRBV10-3 to TRBJ2-1; 9 positions agree with TRBD1. The CDR3 is 16 amino acids. From germline, CDR1 is ENHRY and CDR2 SYGVKD. Trimming cost V 2 bases and J 7 bases; bases outside gene matches: 9.

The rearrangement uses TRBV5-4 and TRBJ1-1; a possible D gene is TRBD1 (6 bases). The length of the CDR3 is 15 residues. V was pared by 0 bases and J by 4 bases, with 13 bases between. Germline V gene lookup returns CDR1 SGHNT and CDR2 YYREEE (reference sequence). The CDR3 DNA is TGTGCCAGCAGCTTGGTATGGGGGCTCTCCACTGAAGCTTTCTTT. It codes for CASSLVWGLSTEAFF.

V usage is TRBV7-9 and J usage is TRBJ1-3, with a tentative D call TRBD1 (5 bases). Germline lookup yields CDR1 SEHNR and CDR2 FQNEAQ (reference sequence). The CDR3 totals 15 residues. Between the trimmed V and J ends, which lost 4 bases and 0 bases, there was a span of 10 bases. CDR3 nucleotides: TGTGCCAGCAGCTCCATAGGGGTCTCTGGAAACACCATATATTTT. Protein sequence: CASSSIGVSGNTIYF.

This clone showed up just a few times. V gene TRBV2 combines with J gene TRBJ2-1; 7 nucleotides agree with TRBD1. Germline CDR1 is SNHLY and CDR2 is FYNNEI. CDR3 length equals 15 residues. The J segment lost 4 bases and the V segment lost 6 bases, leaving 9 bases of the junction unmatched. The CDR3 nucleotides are TGTGCCAGCAGACCCCGATGGGACAGATACAATGAGCAGTTCTTC. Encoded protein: CASRPRWDRYNEQFF.

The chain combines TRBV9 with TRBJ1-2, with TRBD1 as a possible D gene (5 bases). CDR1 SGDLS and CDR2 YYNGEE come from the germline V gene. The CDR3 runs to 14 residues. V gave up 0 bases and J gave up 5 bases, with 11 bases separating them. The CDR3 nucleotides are TGTGCCAGCAGCGTAGACTTGGGACTATATGGCTACACCTTC. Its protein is CASSVDLGLYGYTF.

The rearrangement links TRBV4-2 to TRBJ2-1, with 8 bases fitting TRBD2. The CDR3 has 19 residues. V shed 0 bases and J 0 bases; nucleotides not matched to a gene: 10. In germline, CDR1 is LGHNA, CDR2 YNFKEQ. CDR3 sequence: CASSQDRLAGPGSYNEQFF. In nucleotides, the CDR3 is TGTGCCAGCAGCCAAGATAGGCTAGCGGGCCCAGGCTCCTACAATGAGCAGTTCTTC.

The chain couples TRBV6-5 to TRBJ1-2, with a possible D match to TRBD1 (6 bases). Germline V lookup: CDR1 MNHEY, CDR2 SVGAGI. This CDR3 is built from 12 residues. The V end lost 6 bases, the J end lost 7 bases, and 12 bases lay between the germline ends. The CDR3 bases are TGTGCCAGCAGCCAGGGGAACGGTGGCTACACCTTC. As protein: CASSQGNGGYTF.

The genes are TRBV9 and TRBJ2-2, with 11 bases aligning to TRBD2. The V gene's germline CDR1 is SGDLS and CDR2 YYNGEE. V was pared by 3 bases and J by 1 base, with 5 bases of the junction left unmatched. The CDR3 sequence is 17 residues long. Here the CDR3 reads CASSDPLAGGNTGELFF. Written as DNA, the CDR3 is TGTGCCAGCAGCGACCCTCTAGCGGGAGGGAACACCGGGGAGCTGTTTTTT.

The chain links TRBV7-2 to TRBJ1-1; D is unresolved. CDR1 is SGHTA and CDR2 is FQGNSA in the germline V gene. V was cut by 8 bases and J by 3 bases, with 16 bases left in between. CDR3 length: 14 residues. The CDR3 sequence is CASSFVWGDTEAFF. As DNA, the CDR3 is TGTGCCAGCTCCTTTGTATGGGGAGACACTGAAGCTTTCTTT.

This CDR3 reads CASSSTGGAHEGTGYTF. The CDR3 DNA sequence: TGTGCCAGCTCAAGTACAGGGGGCGCACATGAAGGTACTGGCTACACCTTC. V is TRBV18 and J is TRBJ1-2; 9 bases fit TRBD1. The CDR3 covers 17 residues. With V trimmed by 5 bases and J by 7 bases, 17 bases remained unmatched. CDR1 is KGHSH and CDR2 is LQKENI in the germline V gene.

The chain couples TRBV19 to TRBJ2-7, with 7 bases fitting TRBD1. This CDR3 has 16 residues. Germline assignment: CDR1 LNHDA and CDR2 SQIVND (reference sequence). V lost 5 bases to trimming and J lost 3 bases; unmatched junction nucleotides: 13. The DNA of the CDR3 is TGTGCCAGTAGTGGTACGAACAGGGGTCGAAACTACGAGCAGTACTTC. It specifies CASSGTNRGRNYEQYF.

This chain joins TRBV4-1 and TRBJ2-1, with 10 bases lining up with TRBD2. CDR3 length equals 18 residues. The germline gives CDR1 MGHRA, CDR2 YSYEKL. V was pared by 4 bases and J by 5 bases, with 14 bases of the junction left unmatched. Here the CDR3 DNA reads TGCGCCAGCAGCCCCCGACAGCGGGAGGGCAAGGGAAACAATGAGCAGTTCTTC. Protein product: CASSPRQREGKGNNEQFF.